This TCR beta chain is from a study of circulating and synovial CD4+ cells in juvenile arthritis. Points from the study as a whole: Overlap with synovium rose as more T cells were sequenced. CPL versus bulk CD4 samples: T cell genome counts differed by at least an order of magnitude. Traditional Vbeta family usage analysis missed the pathogenic-like versus bulk difference. Compared with bulk blood, circulating pathogenic-like lymphocytes shared substantially more CDR3 sequences with synovial T cells.

For this clone: Its antigen is currently unknown.

Using immunoSEQ multiplex PCR, the repertoire was profiled, and TCRdb retains in-frame clones only, with some absent. The sample includes tens of thousands of clones, 90% to 95% of them seen just once. The V end was cut by 5 bases, the J end by 6 bases, with 11 bases between. The CDR3 is 12 residues long. The germline CDR1 and CDR2 sequences are MNHNY and SVGAGI (reference sequence). The sequencing sample was made of CD4+ T cells from blood. This chain connects TRBV6-6 to TRBJ2-7; perhaps TRBD2 as D (5 bases). The receptor comes from a human donor with juvenile idiopathic arthritis. The CDR3 is CASSHTAVEQYF. CDR3 nucleotides: TGTGCCAGCAGTCACACAGCGGTCGAGCAGTACTTC.